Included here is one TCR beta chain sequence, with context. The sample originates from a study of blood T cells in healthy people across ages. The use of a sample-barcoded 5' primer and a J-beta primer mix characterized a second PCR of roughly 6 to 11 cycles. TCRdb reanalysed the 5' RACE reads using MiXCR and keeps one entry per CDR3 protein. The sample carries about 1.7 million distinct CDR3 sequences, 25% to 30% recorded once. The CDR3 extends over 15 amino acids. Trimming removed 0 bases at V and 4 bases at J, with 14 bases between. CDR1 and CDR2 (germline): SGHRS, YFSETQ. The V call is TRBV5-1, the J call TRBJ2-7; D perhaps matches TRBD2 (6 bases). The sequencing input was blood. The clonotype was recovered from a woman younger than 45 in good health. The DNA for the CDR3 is TGCGCCAGCAGCTTGGGCCTCGGGGGAGGATACGAGCAGTACTTC. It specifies CASSLGLGGGYEQYF.